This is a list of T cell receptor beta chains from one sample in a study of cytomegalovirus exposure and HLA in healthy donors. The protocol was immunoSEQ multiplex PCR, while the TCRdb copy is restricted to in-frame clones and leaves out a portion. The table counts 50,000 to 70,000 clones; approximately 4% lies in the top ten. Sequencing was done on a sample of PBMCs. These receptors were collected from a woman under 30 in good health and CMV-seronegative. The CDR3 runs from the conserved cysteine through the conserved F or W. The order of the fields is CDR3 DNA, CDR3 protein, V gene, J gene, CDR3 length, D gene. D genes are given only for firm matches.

CDR3 DNA: TGTGCCAGCAGTTTAAACGGCAGGGGGGATCAGCCCCAGCATTTT
CDR3 protein: CASSLNGRGDQPQHF
V gene: TRBV28
J gene: TRBJ1-5
CDR3 length: 15
D gene: TRBD1

CDR3 DNA: TGCGCCAGCAGCTTGGCCGATAGTATGAATCAGCCCCAGCATTTT
CDR3 protein: CASSLADSMNQPQHF
V gene: TRBV5-1
J gene: TRBJ1-5
CDR3 length: 15
D gene: NA

CDR3 DNA: TGTGCCAGCAGCCCAGCCACGGGCGGGCTGTTCGACGAGCAGTACTTC
CDR3 protein: CASSPATGGLFDEQYF
V gene: TRBV7-8
J gene: TRBJ2-7
CDR3 length: 16
D gene: NA

CDR3 DNA: TGCGCCAGCAGTGAGAATACAGGGTCGACCACTGAAGCTTTCTTT
CDR3 protein: CASSENTGSTTEAFF
V gene: TRBV10-1
J gene: TRBJ1-1
CDR3 length: 15
D gene: NA

CDR3 DNA: TGTGCCAGCAGTGAACGTAGTGGGGAGGCCTACGAGCAGTACTTC
CDR3 protein: CASSERSGEAYEQYF
V gene: TRBV6-1
J gene: TRBJ2-7
CDR3 length: 15
D gene: NA

CDR3 DNA: TGCGCCAGCAGCCCGGACAGGGCCTATGGCTACACCTTC
CDR3 protein: CASSPDRAYGYTF
V gene: TRBV5-1
J gene: TRBJ1-2
CDR3 length: 13
D gene: TRBD1

CDR3 DNA: TGCGCCAGCAGCTTGGACTCAAGCAATCAGCCCCAGCATTTT
CDR3 protein: CASSLDSSNQPQHF
V gene: TRBV5-1
J gene: TRBJ1-5
CDR3 length: 14
D gene: NA

CDR3 DNA: TGTGCCAGCTCCCTTTCATATCAGGGCAACGAGCAGTACTTC
CDR3 protein: CASSLSYQGNEQYF
V gene: TRBV25-1
J gene: TRBJ2-7
CDR3 length: 14
D gene: NA

CDR3 DNA: TGTGCCAGCAGTTTGTTACGGTACGAGCAGTACTTC
CDR3 protein: CASSLLRYEQYF
V gene: TRBV28
J gene: TRBJ2-7
CDR3 length: 12
D gene: NA

CDR3 DNA: TGTGCCAGTACGGGGAGCGCGAACACTGAAGCTTTCTTT
CDR3 protein: CASTGSANTEAFF
V gene: TRBV19
J gene: TRBJ1-1
CDR3 length: 13
D gene: NA

CDR3 DNA: TGCAGCGTTGAAGAGACTAGCGGAGCCTACGAGCAGTACTTC
CDR3 protein: CSVEETSGAYEQYF
V gene: TRBV29-1
J gene: TRBJ2-7
CDR3 length: 14
D gene: TRBD2

CDR3 DNA: TGCGCCAGCAGCCCCCAGGGGTCGGGGTACGGCATTCAGTACTTC
CDR3 protein: CASSPQGSGYGIQYF
V gene: TRBV4-1
J gene: TRBJ2-4
CDR3 length: 15
D gene: NA

CDR3 DNA: TGTGCCAGCAGAGACAGGACAGGGGGAGCAACTAATGAAAAACTGTTTTTT
CDR3 protein: CASRDRTGGATNEKLFF
V gene: TRBV11-2
J gene: TRBJ1-4
CDR3 length: 17
D gene: TRBD1

CDR3 DNA: TGCGCCAGCAGCGAGGACAGTATTACGCAGTATTTT
CDR3 protein: CASSEDSITQYF
V gene: TRBV5-1
J gene: TRBJ2-3
CDR3 length: 12
D gene: NA